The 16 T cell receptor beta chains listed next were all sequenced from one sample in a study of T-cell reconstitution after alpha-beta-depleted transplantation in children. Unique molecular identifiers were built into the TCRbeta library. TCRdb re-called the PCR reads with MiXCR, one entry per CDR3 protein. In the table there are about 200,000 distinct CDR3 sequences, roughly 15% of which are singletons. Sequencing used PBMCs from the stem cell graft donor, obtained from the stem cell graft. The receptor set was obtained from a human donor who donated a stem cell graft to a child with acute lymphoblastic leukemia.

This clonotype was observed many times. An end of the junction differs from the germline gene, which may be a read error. CDR3 in DNA: TGTGCCAGCAGTCTAGCGGGAGCCTACCAAGAGACCCAGTACTTC. This codes for CASSLAGAYQETQYF. The chain carries TRBV12-3 or TRBV12-4 and TRBJ2-5, with TRBD2 matching over 10 bases. The CDR3 length is 15 residues.

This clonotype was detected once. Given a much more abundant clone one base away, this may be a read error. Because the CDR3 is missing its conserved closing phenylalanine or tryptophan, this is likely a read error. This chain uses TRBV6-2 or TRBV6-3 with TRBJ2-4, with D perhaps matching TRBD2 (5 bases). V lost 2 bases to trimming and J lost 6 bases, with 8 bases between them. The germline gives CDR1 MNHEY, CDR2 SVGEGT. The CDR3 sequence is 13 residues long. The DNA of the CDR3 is TGTGCCAGCAGTTACGGACTGACAAACATTCAGTACTTG. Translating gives CASSYGLTNIQYL.

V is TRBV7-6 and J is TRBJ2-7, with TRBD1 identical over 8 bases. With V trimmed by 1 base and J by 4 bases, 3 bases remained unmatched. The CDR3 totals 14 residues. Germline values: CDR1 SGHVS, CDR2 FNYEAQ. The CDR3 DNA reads TGTGCCAGCAGCTTAGTGGACAGGGAGTACGAGCAGTACTTC. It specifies CASSLVDREYEQYF. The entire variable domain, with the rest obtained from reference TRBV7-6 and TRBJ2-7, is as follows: GAGVSQSPRYKVTKRGQDVALRCDPISGHVSLYWYRQALGQGPEFLTYFNYEAQQDKSGLPNDRFSAERPEGSISTLTIQRTEQRDSAMYRCASSLVDREYEQYFGPGTRLTVT.

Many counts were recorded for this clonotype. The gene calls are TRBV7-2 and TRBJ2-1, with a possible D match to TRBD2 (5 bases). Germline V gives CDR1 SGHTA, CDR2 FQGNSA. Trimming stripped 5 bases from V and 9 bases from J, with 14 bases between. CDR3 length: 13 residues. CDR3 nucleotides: TGTGCCAGCAGCCCCAGGACCCGGGGTGAGCAGTTCTTC. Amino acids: CASSPRTRGEQFF.

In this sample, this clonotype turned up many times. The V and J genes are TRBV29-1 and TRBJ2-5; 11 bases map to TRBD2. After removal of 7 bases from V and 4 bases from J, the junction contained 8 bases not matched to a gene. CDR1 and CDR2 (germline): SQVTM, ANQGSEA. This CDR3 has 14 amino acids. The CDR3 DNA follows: TGCAGCGCAAACCCAGGGACTAGCGGAGAGACCCAGTACTTC. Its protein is CSANPGTSGETQYF.

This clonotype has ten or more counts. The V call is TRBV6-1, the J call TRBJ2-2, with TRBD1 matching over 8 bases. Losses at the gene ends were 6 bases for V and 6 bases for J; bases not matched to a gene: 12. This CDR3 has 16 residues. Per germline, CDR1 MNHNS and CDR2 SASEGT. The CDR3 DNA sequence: TGTGCCAGCAGCGATTCAGGGGGCGCGAGGGCCGGGGAGCTGTTTTTT. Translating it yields CASSDSGGARAGELFF.

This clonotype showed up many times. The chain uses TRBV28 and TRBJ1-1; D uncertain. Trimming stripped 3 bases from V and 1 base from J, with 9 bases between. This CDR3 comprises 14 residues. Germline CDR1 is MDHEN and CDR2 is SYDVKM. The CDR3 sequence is CASSLIRTNTEAFF. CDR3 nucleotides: TGTGCCAGCAGTTTGATCAGGACGAACACTGAAGCTTTCTTT.

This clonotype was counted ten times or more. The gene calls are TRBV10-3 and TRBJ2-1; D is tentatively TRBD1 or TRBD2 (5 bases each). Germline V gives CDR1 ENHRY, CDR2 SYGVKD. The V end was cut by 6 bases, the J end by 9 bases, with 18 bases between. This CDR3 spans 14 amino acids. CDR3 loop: CAIRDPVEGSEQFF. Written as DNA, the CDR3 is TGTGCCATCAGGGATCCTGTCGAGGGGAGTGAGCAGTTCTTC.

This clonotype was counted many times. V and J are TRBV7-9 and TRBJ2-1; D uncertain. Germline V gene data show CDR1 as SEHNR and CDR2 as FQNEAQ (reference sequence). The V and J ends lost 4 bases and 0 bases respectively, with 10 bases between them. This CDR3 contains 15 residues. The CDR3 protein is CASSSQVSSYNEQFF. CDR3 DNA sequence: TGTGCCAGCAGCTCGCAGGTGAGCTCCTACAATGAGCAGTTCTTC. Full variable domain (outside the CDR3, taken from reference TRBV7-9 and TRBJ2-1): DTGVSQNPRHKITKRGQNVTFRCDPISEHNRLYWYRQTLGQGPEFLTYFQNEAQLEKSRLLSDRFSAERPKGSFSTLEIQRTEQGDSAMYLCASSSQVSSYNEQFFGPGTRLTVL.

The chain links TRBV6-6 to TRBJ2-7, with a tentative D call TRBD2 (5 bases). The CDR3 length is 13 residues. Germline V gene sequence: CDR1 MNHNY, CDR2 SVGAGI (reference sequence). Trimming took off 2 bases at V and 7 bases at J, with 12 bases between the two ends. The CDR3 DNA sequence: TGTGCCAGCAGTTACCGGACTTCCACGGAGCAGTACTTC. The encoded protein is CASSYRTSTEQYF.

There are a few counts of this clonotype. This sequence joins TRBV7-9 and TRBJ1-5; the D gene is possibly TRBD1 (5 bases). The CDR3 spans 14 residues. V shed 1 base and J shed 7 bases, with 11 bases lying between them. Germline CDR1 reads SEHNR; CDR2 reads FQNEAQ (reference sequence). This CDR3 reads CASSLGAGHQPQHF. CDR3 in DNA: TGTGCCAGCAGCTTAGGGGCAGGGCACCAGCCCCAGCATTTT.

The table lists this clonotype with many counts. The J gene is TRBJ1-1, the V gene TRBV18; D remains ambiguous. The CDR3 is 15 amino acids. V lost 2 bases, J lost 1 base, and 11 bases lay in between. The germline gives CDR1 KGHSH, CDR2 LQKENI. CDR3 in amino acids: CASSPNSGENTEAFF. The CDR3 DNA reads TGTGCCAGCTCACCAAACTCGGGAGAGAACACTGAAGCTTTCTTT. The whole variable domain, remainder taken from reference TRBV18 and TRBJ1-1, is NAGVMQNPRHLVRRRGQEARLRCSPMKGHSHVYWYRQLPEEGLKFMVYLQKENIIDESGMPKERFSAEFPKEGPSILRIQQVVRGDSAAYFCASSPNSGENTEAFFGQGTRLTVV.

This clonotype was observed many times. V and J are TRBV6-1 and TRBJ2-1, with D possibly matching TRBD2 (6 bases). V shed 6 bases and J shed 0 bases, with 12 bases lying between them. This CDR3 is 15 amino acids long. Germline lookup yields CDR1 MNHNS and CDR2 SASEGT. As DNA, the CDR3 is TGTGCCAGCAGCCCCGGGGGAGACTCCTACAATGAGCAGTTCTTC. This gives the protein CASSPGGDSYNEQFF.

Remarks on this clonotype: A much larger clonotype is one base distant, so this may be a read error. In DNA form, the CDR3 reads TGCGCCAGCAGCCCCAGGGGTAGCGGGGGTGAAGAGACCCAGTACTTC. It translates to CASSPRGSGGEETQYF. This sequence joins TRBV5-1 and TRBJ2-5; 9 nucleotides match TRBD2. The CDR3 consists of 16 residues. With 4 bases clipped from V and 3 bases from J, the junction kept 10 bases outside the gene matches. Germline V gene lookup returns CDR1 SGHRS and CDR2 YFSETQ.

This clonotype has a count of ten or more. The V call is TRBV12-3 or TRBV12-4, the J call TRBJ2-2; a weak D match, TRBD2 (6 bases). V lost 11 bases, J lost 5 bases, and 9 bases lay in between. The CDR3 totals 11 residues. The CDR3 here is CAFSGTGELFF. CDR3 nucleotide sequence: TGTGCCTTCAGCGGGACCGGGGAGCTGTTTTTT.

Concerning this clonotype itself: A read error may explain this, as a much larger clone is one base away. The CDR3 reads CASSLPSGIYEQYF. Written as DNA, the CDR3 is TGTGCCAGCAGCCTGCCTAGCGGGATCTACGAGCAGTACTTC. The chain employs TRBV28 and TRBJ2-7, with 9 bases aligning to TRBD2. The CDR3 is made up of 14 amino acids. Per the germline V gene, CDR1 is MDHEN and CDR2 is SYDVKM. Unmatched junction bases numbered 6, after V lost 6 bases and J lost 3 bases. The full variable domain, in which reference TRBV28 and TRBJ2-7 provide the parts outside the CDR3, is DVKVTQSSRYLVKRTGEKVFLECVQDMDHENMFWYRQDPGLGLRLIYFSYDVKMKEKGDIPEGYSVSREKKERFSLILESASTNQTSMYLCASSLPSGIYEQYFGPGTRLTVT.